This T cell receptor beta chain emerged from a study of cytomegalovirus exposure and HLA in healthy donors. A note on this clone: The antigen is undetermined.

The primer mix had 60 Vbeta and 13 Jbeta primers. This table comes from immunoSEQ multiplex PCR, and its TCRdb copy is limited to in-frame clones, with some not included. The table shows 95,000 to 100,000 clones, with roughly four fifths occurring only once. CDR1 and CDR2 (germline): SGDLS, YYNGEE. Trimming took 0 bases from V and 8 from J, leaving 18 bases between them. CDR3 length: 16 amino acids. The study's findings and limits: Associated with HLA alleles at 0.05 false discovery rate in a later analysis were over 15,000 TCR beta sequences. Beyond CMV serostatus, there was no information to go on about immune exposure.

What was sequenced was PBMCs. The chain is built from TRBV9 and TRBJ2-1; D may be TRBD2 (6 bases). The source is a female donor in good health and CMV-seronegative. The CDR3 loop reads CASSVGGGTSFDEQFF. CDR3 nucleotide sequence: TGTGCCAGCAGCGTAGGGGGAGGAACTAGTTTCGATGAGCAGTTCTTC.